Below, one TCR beta chain is given with its context. RNA was extracted with the RNeasy kit, and a quantity of about 0.45 to 1 ug was reverse transcribed using random hexamers. TCRdb passed the immunoSEQ multiplex PCR reads through MiXCR, listing each CDR3 protein once. The data contain 100,000 to 150,000 distinct CDR3 sequences, roughly 96% of them singletons. These data belong to a study of CD8 T cells in Susac syndrome. Sequencing targeted TCR beta in T cells from blood (CD8+ and CD4+). Age- and sex-matched healthy donors served as the control group. TEMRA cells were FACS-enriched, with CD8+ and CD4+ T cells isolated negatively. V shed 6 bases, J shed 0 bases, and the junction held 8 bases outside the gene matches. The CDR3 loop spans 16 amino acids. Germline V gene data show CDR1 as SQVTM and CDR2 as ANQGSEA.

This clonotype originated in a human donor in good health. Sequencing used CD4+ T cells from PBMCs. The chain combines TRBV29-1 with TRBJ2-1; 10 bases are shared with TRBD1. The CDR3, as DNA: TGCAGCGTCCTGACTGGACAGGGGGACTCCTACAATGAGCAGTTCTTC. This codes for CSVLTGQGDSYNEQFF.